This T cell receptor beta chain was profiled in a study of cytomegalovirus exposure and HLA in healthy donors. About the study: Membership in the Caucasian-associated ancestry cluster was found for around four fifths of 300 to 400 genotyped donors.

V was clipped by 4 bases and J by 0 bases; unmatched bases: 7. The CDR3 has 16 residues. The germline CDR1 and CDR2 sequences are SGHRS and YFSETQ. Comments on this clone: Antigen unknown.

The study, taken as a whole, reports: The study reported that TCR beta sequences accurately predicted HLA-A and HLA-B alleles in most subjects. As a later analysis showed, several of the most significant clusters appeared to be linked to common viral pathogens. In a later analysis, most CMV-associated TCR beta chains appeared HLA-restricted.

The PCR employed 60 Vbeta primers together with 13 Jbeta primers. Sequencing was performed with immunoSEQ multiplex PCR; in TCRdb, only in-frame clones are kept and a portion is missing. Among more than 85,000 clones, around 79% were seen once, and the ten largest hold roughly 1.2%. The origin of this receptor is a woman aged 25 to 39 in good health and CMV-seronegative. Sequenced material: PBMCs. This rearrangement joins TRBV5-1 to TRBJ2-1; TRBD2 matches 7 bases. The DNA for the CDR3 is TGCGCCAGCAGCCCCCAGGCGGGAGTCTCCTACAATGAGCAGTTCTTC. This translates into CASSPQAGVSYNEQFF.